A selection of T cell receptor beta chains follows, all from one sample in a study of cytomegalovirus exposure and HLA in healthy donors. Assay used: immunoSEQ multiplex PCR; TCRdb lists only in-frame clones, some missing. The sample has 90,000 or so clones, roughly 63% seen once. The sequenced sample was PBMCs. Every receptor here comes from a boy younger than 18 in good health and CMV-seropositive. Both conserved end residues are part of each CDR3. D genes are given only for firm matches. Expanded clones get a size class; other rows say once, few or many, or leave the size out.

v_call	j_call	clone_size	d_call	cdr3_nt	cdr3_aa
TRBV7-9	TRBJ1-1	.	TRBD1	TGTGCCAGCAGCGCCCATCCGAGGACAGGGGATATTGAAGCTTTCTTT	CASSAHPRTGDIEAFF
TRBV6-1	TRBJ2-3	.	TRBD2	TGTGCCAGCAGCCGACTAGCGACTAGCACAGATACGCAGTATTTT	CASSRLATSTDTQYF
TRBV9	TRBJ2-3	.	TRBD2	TGTGCCAGCAGCGTCCCGCAAGGACTAGCGGGGGGGACAGATACGCAGTATTTT	CASSVPQGLAGGTDTQYF
TRBV7-9	TRBJ2-3	few	TRBD1	TGTGCCAGCAGCCCAAAGGGACAGCCTACAGATACGCAGTATTTT	CASSPKGQPTDTQYF
TRBV30	TRBJ1-1	.	.	TGTGCCTGGAGTGTACGGCTCGGGATGAACACTGAAGCTTTCTTT	CAWSVRLGMNTEAFF
TRBV30	TRBJ2-7	once	TRBD1	TGTGCCTGGATCCCGGGACAGAATTACGAGCAGTACTTC	CAWIPGQNYEQYF
TRBV6-1	TRBJ1-2	few	.	TGTGCCAGCGCCCCCAGGGGTACCTATGGCTACACCTTC	CASAPRGTYGYTF
TRBV7-6	TRBJ2-5	.	TRBD1	TGTGCCAGCAGCTTATCTAGGGTGGGACAGGGTGTTGTGGAGACCCAGTACTTC	CASSLSRVGQGVVETQYF
TRBV25-1	TRBJ2-3	few	TRBD1	TGTGCCAGCAGTGGACCGGGACAGGGGGCGTTGACAGATACGCAGTATTTT	CASSGPGQGALTDTQYF
TRBV2	TRBJ1-5	.	.	TGTGCCAGCAGAATTACGGTATTACAGCCCCAGCATTTT	CASRITVLQPQHF
TRBV4-3	TRBJ2-2	.	.	TGCGCCAGCAGCCAAGGGAATACAGGGTTCGGCGGGGAGCTGTTTTTT	CASSQGNTGFGGELFF
TRBV10-3	TRBJ1-4	few	.	TGTGCCATCAGGTCGGAGGATGAAAAACTGTTTTTT	CAIRSEDEKLFF
TRBV2	TRBJ1-4	few	.	TGTGCCAGCGCAGGGCCAGTAAATGAAAAACTGTTTTTT	CASAGPVNEKLFF
TRBV27	TRBJ2-5	.	.	TGTGCCAGCAGTCTAAACTTCGAAGAGACCCAGTACTTC	CASSLNFEETQYF
TRBV29-1	TRBJ2-7	.	.	TGCAGCGGCTGTCGAGGGTCCCAGTACTTC	CSGCRGSQYF
TRBV5-1	TRBJ1-5	.	.	TGCGCCAGCAGCTTGGGGACTTCTGCGGGTAATCAGCCCCAGCATTTT	CASSLGTSAGNQPQHF
TRBV6-6	TRBJ2-3	.	.	TGTGCCAGCAGTTACTTATACGGGGAAAGCACAGATACGCAGTATTTT	CASSYLYGESTDTQYF
TRBV27	TRBJ2-7	.	.	TGTGCCAGCAAGGCGGAGGGACACGAGCAGTACTTC	CASKAEGHEQYF
TRBV9	TRBJ2-5	.	.	TGTGCCAGCAGCTCCCCAGCAGGGTTCCAAGAGACCCAGTACTTC	CASSSPAGFQETQYF
TRBV5-1	TRBJ1-4	few	.	TGCGCCAGCAGCAACGGACTCCGAAATGAAAAACTGTTTTTT	CASSNGLRNEKLFF
TRBV15	TRBJ2-7	few	TRBD1	TGTGCCACCAGCTCAGGACAGGCAATTAGTTACGAGCAGTACTTC	CATSSGQAISYEQYF
TRBV6-5	TRBJ1-5	few	.	TGTGCCAGCAGTTACTCGATGGGGGCTATTCAGCCCCAGCATTTT	CASSYSMGAIQPQHF
TRBV18	TRBJ1-1	.	.	TGTGCCAGCTCACCCACCTCACAGGGTTGGGCTGAAGCTTTCTTT	CASSPTSQGWAEAFF
TRBV5-4	TRBJ1-2	.	.	TGTGCCAGCAGCCCCGAGGCAGGGTTCTGGGGCTACACCTTC	CASSPEAGFWGYTF
TRBV4-3	TRBJ2-7	.	.	TGCGCCAGCAGCCAAGATTGGGCCGTAACCTACGAGCAGTACTTC	CASSQDWAVTYEQYF
TRBV7-9	TRBJ1-4	.	.	TGTGCCAGCAGCCCAAGGGGGGGAGCTAATGAAAAACTGTTTTTT	CASSPRGGANEKLFF
TRBV6-6	TRBJ2-5	.	TRBD2	TGTGCCAGCAGTTACCGGGGAGGGTGGGAGACCCAGTACTTC	CASSYRGGWETQYF
TRBV4-1	TRBJ1-3	.	.	TGCGCCAGCAGCCAAGGTCAGACTGGGACCATATATTTT	CASSQGQTGTIYF
TRBV5-1	TRBJ2-1	.	TRBD2	TGCGCCAGCAGCTCGGGCGGGGGCTACAATGAGCAGTTCTTC	CASSSGGGYNEQFF
TRBV2	TRBJ2-7	.	TRBD1	TGTGCCAGCAGCACAGGGGTGAATCCGAAGGAGCAGTACTTC	CASSTGVNPKEQYF
TRBV27	TRBJ2-4	.	TRBD1	TGTGCCAGCAGGGAACAGGGGAGAAACATTCAGTACTTC	CASREQGRNIQYF
TRBV5-1	TRBJ1-1	.	.	TGCGCCAGCAGCTTGGTTGACAGAGAGAACACTGAAGCTTTCTTT	CASSLVDRENTEAFF
TRBV5-1	TRBJ2-1	.	TRBD2	TGCGCCAGCAGCTTGGAACTAGCGGGAGCGAATGAGCAGTTCTTC	CASSLELAGANEQFF
TRBV28	TRBJ1-5	.	.	TGTGCCAGCAGTCGTCAGGGGCCGGATAGCAATCAGCCCCAGCATTTT	CASSRQGPDSNQPQHF
TRBV2	TRBJ1-1	.	.	TGTGCCAGCAGTGCAGATTCGGGAATCGCTGAAGCTTTCTTT	CASSADSGIAEAFF
TRBV27	TRBJ1-1	.	TRBD1	TGTGCCAGCAGTTTATCCCCGGCAGGGGGTAACACTGAAGCTTTCTTT	CASSLSPAGGNTEAFF
TRBV27	TRBJ2-3	.	TRBD1	TGTGCCAGCAACCTCTTCCGGGACAGGAGCACAGATACGCAGTATTTT	CASNLFRDRSTDTQYF
TRBV5-1	TRBJ2-7	.	TRBD2	TGCGCCAGCAGCTTGGGGACTAGCGGGAGTGAATACGAGCAGTACTTC	CASSLGTSGSEYEQYF
TRBV11-1	TRBJ1-2	.	TRBD1	TGTGCCAGCAGCCACAGGGGCTGGGGCTACACCTTC	CASSHRGWGYTF
TRBV7-9	TRBJ1-6	.	.	TGTGCCAGCAGCTTGGACAGCAATTCACCCCTCCACTTT	CASSLDSNSPLHF
TRBV10-3	TRBJ1-5	.	.	TGTGCCATCGGCGGACTCAAGAATCAGCCCCAGCATTTT	CAIGGLKNQPQHF